Following are 4 T cell receptor beta chains from one sample sequenced in a study of molecular identifiers for immune sequencing clone quantification. Using its own MiXCR run on the PCR reads, TCRdb lists one record per CDR3 protein. The repertoire holds just under 20,000 distinct CDR3 sequences, with about 20% as singletons. The specimen sequenced was naive CD8+ T cells from blood, with Jurkat cell RNA spiked in. Documented subset: FACS-sorted CD8+CD4-CCR7+CD45RA+ naive T cells. Every receptor here comes from a human donor in good health. Some libraries in this study had Jurkat cell RNA spiked in.

The J gene is TRBJ2-7, the V gene TRBV2; 10 positions agree with TRBD1. V lost 5 bases to trimming and J lost 3 bases; unmatched junction nucleotides: 7. This CDR3 comprises 15 residues. Per the germline V gene, CDR1 is SNHLY and CDR2 is FYNNEI. The CDR3 DNA is TGTGCCAGCAGTTGGGGACAGGGGTTGGGCTACGAGCAGTACTTC. This sequence encodes CASSWGQGLGYEQYF.

The chain recombines TRBV19 with TRBJ2-1, with 8 bases fitting TRBD1. The CDR3 has 17 residues. Trimming at V came to 5 bases and at J to 6 bases, leaving 15 bases not matched to a gene. Looked up from germline, CDR1 is LNHDA and CDR2 is SQIVND (reference sequence). CDR3 DNA sequence: TGTGCCAGTAGTCTACCTATTCGGACAGGGAATCCCAATGAGCAGTTCTTC. It is translated as CASSLPIRTGNPNEQFF.

This sequence joins TRBV7-2 and TRBJ2-5, with TRBD2 as a possible D gene (5 bases). V lost 5 bases, J lost 4 bases, and 17 bases lay in between. Germline CDR1 is SGHTA and CDR2 is FQGNSA. This CDR3 has 15 amino acids. The CDR3 sequence is CASSHDLWSGETQYF. The CDR3 bases are TGTGCCAGCAGCCATGACCTCTGGAGCGGAGAGACCCAGTACTTC.

This clonotype was counted many times. The chain links TRBV28 to TRBJ2-7, with TRBD2 matching 7 bases. The germline V gene has CDR1 MDHEN and CDR2 SYDVKM. Trimming removed 3 bases from V and 2 bases from J; junction bases left unmatched: 7. The CDR3 length is 15 residues. The CDR3 DNA reads TGTGCCAGCAGTTTTTTCCCGCGGGGGACCTACGAGCAGTACTTC. Amino acids: CASSFFPRGTYEQYF.